The next 26 T cell receptor beta chains were all read from a single sample in a study of T cell responses to AZD1222 COVID-19 vaccine. Data came from immunoSEQ multiplex PCR; TCRdb stores just in-frame clones and leaves some out. This sample carries 250,000 to 300,000 clones, roughly 93% of them seen once, and the ten largest clones take approximately 0.52%. This material consisted of peripheral blood, taken 28 days after the second AZD1222 dose. These receptors were taken from an adult who received the AZD1222 COVID-19 vaccine.

The chain couples TRBV28 to TRBJ2-7; 10 bases map to TRBD2. The CDR3 has 15 residues. Germline lookup yields CDR1 MDHEN and CDR2 SYDVKM. V lost 7 bases to trimming and J lost 2 bases; unmatched junction nucleotides: 8. The CDR3, as DNA: TGTGCCAGCAATCCGATAGCGGGAGGTACCTACGAGCAGTACTTC. Residues: CASNPIAGGTYEQYF.

The V call is TRBV4-1, the J call TRBJ2-1; 13 nucleotides align to TRBD2. Germline CDR1 and CDR2: MGHRA and YSYEKL. The CDR3 spans 18 residues. V trimming: 1 base; J trimming: 2 bases; junction bases outside the gene matches: 5. The CDR3 loop is CASSQGTSGSVPYNEQFF. CDR3 coding DNA: TGCGCCAGCAGCCAAGGGACTAGCGGGAGTGTGCCCTACAATGAGCAGTTCTTC.

The chain is built from TRBV5-5 and TRBJ1-2; no definite D call. Germline lookup yields CDR1 SGHKS and CDR2 YYEKEE (reference sequence). Trimming shortened V by 0 bases and J by 0 bases, and 15 bases separated the two germline ends. The CDR3 runs 17 residues. Here the CDR3 DNA reads TGTGCCAGCAGCTTGGAGTTTCGGGGAAGTACTAACTATGGCTACACCTTC. This encodes CASSLEFRGSTNYGYTF. The full variable domain, in which reference TRBV5-5 and TRBJ1-2 provide the parts outside the CDR3, is DAGVTQSPTHLIKTRGQQVTLRCSPISGHKSVSWYQQVLGQGPQFIFQYYEKEERGRGNFPDRFSARQFPNYSSELNVNALLLGDSALYLCASSLEFRGSTNYGYTFGSGTRLTVV.

The genes are TRBV11-3 and TRBJ2-7, with 9 nucleotides matching TRBD1. CDR1 and CDR2 from the germline V gene are SGHNT and YENEEA. Trimming cost V 6 bases and J 9 bases; bases outside gene matches: 12. This CDR3 contains 14 residues. CDR3 sequence (DNA): TGTGCCAGCAGTTCATCCGGGACAGGGTGGGTGCAGTACTTC. Translated: CASSSSGTGWVQYF.

This chain links TRBV3-1 (or the pseudogene TRBV3-2) with TRBJ1-6; D possibly corresponds to TRBD1 (6 bases). Trimming pared 0 bases from V and 10 bases from J, leaving 16 bases between. CDR1 LGHDT and CDR2 YNNKEL come from the germline V gene (reference sequence). The CDR3 contains 16 residues. CDR3 amino acids: CASSQDLVGGRSPLHF. CDR3 DNA: TGTGCCAGCAGCCAAGATCTTGTCGGGGGCAGGTCACCCCTCCACTTT.

This chain uses TRBV20-1 with TRBJ1-1; D is unresolved. With 7 bases removed from V and 3 bases from J, the gap between germline ends came to 9 bases. Germline V lookup: CDR1 DFQATT, CDR2 SNEGSKA (reference sequence). CDR3 length: 11 residues. CDR3 in amino acids: CSVKADTEAFF. DNA for the CDR3: TGCAGTGTCAAAGCTGACACTGAAGCTTTCTTT.

The chain is built from TRBV14 and TRBJ2-2, with D possibly matching TRBD1 (6 bases). Deletions cut 8 bases from V and 5 bases from J, with 12 bases between. This CDR3 region has 13 residues. The V gene's germline CDR1 is SGHDN and CDR2 FVKESK. CDR3 loop: CASSTGGTGELFF. CDR3 DNA: TGTGCCAGCTCGACAGGCGGAACCGGGGAGCTGTTTTTT. The full variable domain, its missing parts supplied by reference TRBV14 and TRBJ2-2, is EAGVTQFPSHSVIEKGQTVTLRCDPISGHDNLYWYRRVMGKEIKFLLHFVKESKQDESGMPNNRFLAERTGGTYSTLKVQPAELEDSGVYFCASSTGGTGELFFGEGSRLTVL.

The chain has TRBV28 and TRBJ1-2, with 8 nucleotides matching TRBD1. Germline V gives CDR1 MDHEN, CDR2 SYDVKM. The CDR3 sequence is 13 residues long. Trimming removed 7 bases from V and 6 bases from J; junction bases left unmatched: 7. For the CDR3, the DNA is TGTGCCAGCACCCTCGGACAGGGCCATGGCTACACCTTC. Protein sequence: CASTLGQGHGYTF.

J is TRBJ2-5 and V is TRBV6-5; tentative D call: TRBD1 (5 bases). With 7 bases removed from V and 7 bases from J, the gap between germline ends came to 22 bases. Germline V gene data show CDR1 as MNHEY and CDR2 as SVGAGI. The CDR3 totals 15 residues. CDR3 sequence: CASNVAEAGSMTQYF. The CDR3 nucleotides read TGTGCCAGCAACGTGGCCGAAGCAGGGTCCATGACCCAGTACTTC.

The chain combines TRBV2 with TRBJ1-2; the match to TRBD1 covers 10 bases. This CDR3 contains 14 residues. Trimming took 5 bases from V and 5 from J; bases not matched to a gene: 5. The germline V gene has CDR1 SNHLY and CDR2 FYNNEI. CDR3 nucleotide sequence: TGTGCCAGCAGTCCCGCGGGACAGGGGTATGGCTACACCTTC. The encoded protein is CASSPAGQGYGYTF.

The chain recombines TRBV6-5 with TRBJ1-4; D remains unclear. Germline lookup yields CDR1 MNHEY and CDR2 SVGAGI. The CDR3 has 14 amino acids. V gave up 5 bases and J gave up 0 bases, with 7 bases separating them. The CDR3 spells CASSRTSTNEKLFF. CDR3 bases: TGTGCCAGCAGTCGCACCTCAACTAATGAAAAACTGTTTTTT.

CDR3 nucleotide sequence: TGTGCCAGCAGCCTAGGGGAGCGGTCCTACGAGCAGTACTTC. Translating it yields CASSLGERSYEQYF. V gene TRBV7-7 combines with J gene TRBJ2-7; D possibly matches TRBD1 or TRBD2 (5 bases each). There are 14 residues in the CDR3. Deletions cut 5 bases from V and 1 base from J, with 12 bases between. Germline V lookup: CDR1 SSHAT, CDR2 FNYEAQ (reference sequence).

The genes are TRBV5-1 and TRBJ2-2, with TRBD2 as a possible D gene (6 bases). The CDR3 runs 15 residues. V lost 2 bases, J lost 5 bases, and 13 bases lay in between. The germline gives CDR1 SGHRS, CDR2 YFSETQ. Here the CDR3 reads CASSFGSAGTGELFF. CDR3 bases: TGCGCCAGCAGCTTTGGGTCCGCGGGGACCGGGGAGCTGTTTTTT.

V and J are TRBV6-5 and TRBJ2-7, with 9 bases identical to TRBD1. This CDR3 has 13 residues. From germline, CDR1 is MNHEY and CDR2 SVGAGI. The junction had 4 bases not matched to a gene; V was cut back by 8 bases and J by 2 bases. As DNA, the CDR3 is TGTGCCAGCGTTAGGGACAGGGCCTACGAGCAGTACTTC. It specifies CASVRDRAYEQYF.

V and J are TRBV28 and TRBJ2-5; 9 bases map to TRBD1. The germline gives CDR1 MDHEN, CDR2 SYDVKM. The CDR3 length is 15 residues. Trimming took 8 bases from V and 5 from J; bases not matched to a gene: 12. Here the CDR3 DNA reads TGTGCCAGCCGAACCGGACAGGGGCCCCAGGAGACCCAGTACTTC. Translation gives CASRTGQGPQETQYF. Drawing the rest from reference TRBV28 and TRBJ2-5, the complete variable domain is DVKVTQSSRYLVKRTGEKVFLECVQDMDHENMFWYRQDPGLGLRLIYFSYDVKMKEKGDIPEGYSVSREKKERFSLILESASTNQTSMYLCASRTGQGPQETQYFGPGTRLLVL.

The CDR3 loop is CASSEGPGANVLTF. The CDR3 region has the DNA TGCGCCAGCAGCGAAGGGCCAGGGGCCAACGTCCTGACTTTC. The genes are TRBV5-1 and TRBJ2-6; D uncertain. Trimming left V 4 bases short and J 4 bases short, with 9 bases between. The V gene's germline CDR1 is SGHRS and CDR2 YFSETQ. CDR3 length: 14 residues.

V gene TRBV5-8 combines with J gene TRBJ1-1; D unclear. CDR3 length equals 12 residues. The germline gives CDR1 SGHTS, CDR2 YDEGEE. Trimming pared 0 bases from V and 4 bases from J, leaving 4 bases between. CDR3 sequence: CASSLVGTEAFF. As DNA, the CDR3 is TGTGCCAGCAGCTTGGTCGGCACTGAAGCTTTCTTT.

V usage is TRBV5-1 and J usage is TRBJ2-1; D perhaps matches TRBD2 (6 bases). Trimming removed 4 bases at V and 0 bases at J, with 11 bases between. From germline, CDR1 is SGHRS and CDR2 YFSETQ. The CDR3 consists of 15 residues. For the CDR3, the DNA is TGCGCCAGCAGCACTGACGGGAGCTCCTACAATGAGCAGTTCTTC. It codes for CASSTDGSSYNEQFF.

The rearrangement links TRBV5-1 to TRBJ1-5, with a tentative D call TRBD1 (5 bases). The CDR3 has 16 amino acids. Per germline, CDR1 SGHRS and CDR2 YFSETQ. V was pared by 4 bases and J by 2 bases, with 16 bases between. The DNA of the CDR3 is TGCGCCAGCAGCGCCGGGACGTTGGGAGGCAATCAGCCCCAGCATTTT. It translates to CASSAGTLGGNQPQHF.

The V call is TRBV7-8, the J call TRBJ2-7; D may be TRBD1 (6 bases). In germline, CDR1 is SGHVS, CDR2 FQNEAQ. V was trimmed by 4 bases and J by 4 bases, leaving 17 bases between them. The CDR3 consists of 15 residues. CDR3 sequence: CASSSTSQGIYEQYF. The DNA of the CDR3 is TGTGCCAGCAGCTCAACGAGCCAGGGGATATACGAGCAGTACTTC.

This chain joins TRBV24-1 and TRBJ2-1, with D tentatively TRBD2 (5 bases). CDR1 KGHDR and CDR2 SFDVKD come from the germline V gene. This CDR3 region has 12 residues. V lost 9 bases to trimming and J lost 10 bases, with 15 bases between them. Here the CDR3 DNA reads TGTGCCACCTCCGGGGAAGTGGGCGAGCAGTTCTTC. Protein sequence: CATSGEVGEQFF.

The chain has TRBV19 and TRBJ2-2; weak D call: TRBD2 (6 bases). The germline V gene has CDR1 LNHDA and CDR2 SQIVND (reference sequence). Trimming shortened V by 1 base and J by 5 bases, and 14 bases separated the two germline ends. The CDR3 has 16 residues. DNA of the CDR3: TGTGCCAGTAGTATAGTGGAGACTAGTCTAACCGGGGAGCTGTTTTTT. Translation: CASSIVETSLTGELFF.

The V call is TRBV2, the J call TRBJ1-4; D possibly corresponds to TRBD1 (6 bases). Trimming removed 10 bases at V and 6 bases at J, with 21 bases between. CDR1 and CDR2 (germline): SNHLY, FYNNEI. This CDR3 is 15 amino acids long. CDR3 amino acids: CANAEGGEGYEKLFF. CDR3 DNA: TGTGCCAACGCAGAAGGGGGTGAGGGGTATGAAAAACTGTTTTTT.

The chain links TRBV2 to TRBJ2-3; no firm D call. Germline lookup yields CDR1 SNHLY and CDR2 FYNNEI. V lost 8 bases, J lost 0 bases, and 9 bases lay in between. This CDR3 has 13 amino acids. CDR3 loop: CASCDGSTDTQYF. The CDR3 coding sequence is TGTGCCAGCTGCGACGGTAGCACAGATACGCAGTATTTT.

V usage is TRBV5-1 and J usage is TRBJ1-1; TRBD1 aligns across 7 bases. The trim removed 2 bases at V and 0 bases at J, leaving 7 bases unmatched. The CDR3 has 16 residues. In germline, CDR1 is SGHRS, CDR2 YFSETQ. CDR3 sequence reads: CASSFNRGEVNTEAFF. DNA for the CDR3: TGCGCCAGCAGCTTCAACAGGGGAGAGGTGAACACTGAAGCTTTCTTT.

A note on this clone: Other DNA sequences in the same sample also yield this CDR3. The rearrangement links TRBV27 to TRBJ2-7; no definite D call. The V and J ends lost 3 bases and 0 bases respectively, with 3 bases between them. The CDR3 runs 12 residues. Per the germline V gene, CDR1 is MNHEY and CDR2 is SMNVEV (reference sequence). The CDR3 DNA follows: TGTGCCAGCAGTTTTCTCTCCTACGAGCAGTACTTC. Its protein is CASSFLSYEQYF.